This TCR beta chain was found in a study of breast tumors, draining lymph nodes, adjacent tissues. Whole-study findings and limits: Compared with lymph nodes, tumors were less diverse; compared with nontumor tissue, more.

As to this clonotype: Its specificity is not known.

V lost 1 base, J lost 0 bases, and 9 bases stayed unmatched. CDR3 length equals 18 residues. Per germline, CDR1 DFQATT and CDR2 SNEGSKA (reference sequence). TCRdb reprocessed the multiplex PCR reads with MiXCR, giving one entry per CDR3 protein. The repertoire has 150,000 to 200,000 distinct CDR3 sequences, over 25% of them found once; the top ten carry more than 4%. Breast cancer patients provided tissue from their axillary draining lymph nodes. The gene calls are TRBV20-1 and TRBJ2-3; 11 bases are shared with TRBD2. The clonotype originates from a female donor with breast cancer. Some clones in this sample may be carry-over from other donors' samples. The sequenced sample consisted of axillary lymph node tissue. The CDR3 DNA sequence: TGCAGTGCTAGAGTCCCAGTAGCGGGAGGGCCTAGCACAGATACGCAGTATTTT. This sequence encodes CSARVPVAGGPSTDTQYF.